Below, 10 T cell receptor beta chains from the same sample are listed, as sequenced in a study of chemoradiotherapy in HPV16-positive cancers. Only in-frame clones appear in the TCRdb table, and some are missing; sequencing was by immunoSEQ multiplex PCR. Of approximately 20,000 clones in the sample, around nine tenths were seen once. The specimen comprised blood, sampled from a patient who underwent chemoradiotherapy. Source of these receptors: a human donor with HPV-associated anogenital cancer.

The V gene is TRBV28, the J gene TRBJ2-5; maybe TRBD1 (6 bases). The CDR3 length is 15 residues. Trimming removed 8 bases from V and 3 bases from J, with 19 bases in between. Germline V gene sequence: CDR1 MDHEN, CDR2 SYDVKM. The CDR3 loop reads CASGSTLGAEETQYF. The CDR3 DNA reads TGTGCCAGCGGCTCTACGTTGGGGGCAGAAGAGACCCAGTACTTC.

The chain combines TRBV9 with TRBJ2-2; 13 bases align to TRBD2. The CDR3 length is 17 residues. Trimming took 3 bases from V and 2 from J; bases not matched to a gene: 4. Germline V gene data show CDR1 as SGDLS and CDR2 as YYNGEE. In DNA, the CDR3 is TGTGCCAGCAGCGGAAGGACTAGCGGGGGTAACACCGGGGAGCTGTTTTTT. As protein: CASSGRTSGGNTGELFF.

This chain links TRBV5-5 with TRBJ1-2; 9 bases align to TRBD1. The length of the CDR3 is 15 residues. V shed 2 bases and J 7 bases; nucleotides not matched to a gene: 9. Germline V gene data show CDR1 as SGHKS and CDR2 as YYEKEE (reference sequence). The CDR3 region is CASSLETGGRGGYTF. CDR3 nucleotide sequence: TGTGCCAGCAGCTTAGAGACAGGGGGAAGAGGTGGCTACACCTTC.

The gene calls are TRBV20-1 and TRBJ1-4; unclear D gene. This CDR3 comprises 11 residues. Trimming pared 3 bases from V and 7 bases from J, leaving 6 bases between. Germline values: CDR1 DFQATT, CDR2 SNEGSKA (reference sequence). Written as DNA, the CDR3 is TGCAGTGCTAGTCCGGGTGAAAAACTGTTTTTT. Translating it yields CSASPGEKLFF.

This clone has a single count. V gene TRBV7-3 combines with J gene TRBJ2-2; D remains ambiguous. This CDR3 region has 14 residues. Trimming stripped 10 bases from V and 1 base from J, with 13 bases between. CDR1 and CDR2 from the germline V gene are SGHTA and FQGTGA. The CDR3 spells CATRALRNTGELFF. CDR3 nucleotide sequence: TGTGCCACCCGGGCCCTTAGGAACACCGGGGAGCTGTTTTTT.

V usage is TRBV6-4 and J usage is TRBJ1-2; unclear D gene. With 0 bases removed from V and 4 bases from J, the gap between germline ends came to 6 bases. From germline, CDR1 is MRHNA and CDR2 SNTAGT. This CDR3 spans 13 amino acids. The CDR3 sequence: CASSDSGSYGYTF. CDR3 DNA: TGTGCCAGCAGTGACTCGGGGAGCTATGGCTACACCTTC.

The V and J genes are TRBV2 and TRBJ1-2; D is perhaps TRBD1 (6 bases). The V end was cut by 4 bases, the J end by 3 bases, with 9 bases between. The germline V gene encodes CDR1 SNHLY and CDR2 FYNNEI. There are 13 residues in the CDR3. CDR3 region: CASSGQDDYGYTF. For the CDR3, the DNA is TGTGCCAGCAGTGGACAGGATGACTATGGCTACACCTTC.

V is TRBV18 and J is TRBJ1-1, with D possibly being TRBD1 (5 bases). This CDR3 is 13 amino acids long. Germline assignment: CDR1 KGHSH and CDR2 LQKENI. The V end lost 3 bases, the J end lost 5 bases, and 10 bases lay between the germline ends. The CDR3: CASSPRDGTEAFF. CDR3 DNA: TGTGCCAGCTCACCCAGGGATGGAACTGAAGCTTTCTTT.

This clone was counted a few times. The chain is built from TRBV7-2 and TRBJ2-5; D uncertain. Between the trimmed V and J ends, which lost 0 bases and 1 base, there was a span of 3 bases. The CDR3 spans 13 residues. Per germline, CDR1 SGHTA and CDR2 FQGNSA. The CDR3: CASSLASQETQYF. As DNA, the CDR3 is TGTGCCAGCAGCTTAGCGTCCCAAGAGACCCAGTACTTC.

V usage is TRBV9 and J usage is TRBJ2-1; D is undetermined. The CDR3 totals 14 residues. Germline V lookup: CDR1 SGDLS, CDR2 YYNGEE. The germline V and J ends were trimmed by 6 bases and 9 bases, with 19 bases remaining between them. CDR3: CASTRSMGLGEQFF. CDR3 sequence (DNA): TGTGCCAGCACGAGGTCAATGGGCTTAGGTGAGCAGTTCTTC.